This entry is about one T cell receptor beta chain. Its antigen is as yet unknown. This entry comes from a study of CD4 T cells in relation to SARS-CoV-2 and coronaviruses. Study details: TCR beta CDR3s were sequenced after approximately 9-day antigen culture of PBMCs. Negative control cultures got HIV-1 Nef peptides or no peptide. Findings and caveats of the study: In around 60% of donors, memory CD4+ clonotypes crossrecognized SARS-CoV-2 and at least one common cold coronavirus spike.

Unexposed donor CD4+ T cells date from about 2011-2019, before the COVID-19 pandemic. The cells were cultured for about ten days before CD4+ T cells were isolated. Generated by immunoSEQ multiplex PCR, the TCRdb table keeps only in-frame clones and is missing some. The sample lists about 19,000 clones, approximately 77% occurring once. This CDR3 is 12 amino acids long. Germline-derived CDR1 and CDR2 are SQVTM and ANQGSEA. Trimming took 5 bases from V and 2 from J, leaving 9 bases between them. The receptor's source is a human donor in good health. The gene calls are TRBV29-1 and TRBJ2-5; no clear D. What was sequenced was CD4+ T cells from PBMCs, cultured in vitro. In DNA, the CDR3 is TGCAGCGTTCAGGCGCCACAAGAGACCCAGTACTTC. Translating it yields CSVQAPQETQYF. Based on the CDR3 plus reference TRBV29-1 and TRBJ2-5, the full variable domain is SAVISQKPSRDICQRGTSLTIQCQVDSQVTMMFWYRQQPGQSLTLIATANQGSEATYESGFVIDKFPISRPNLTFSTLTVSNMSPEDSSIYLCSVQAPQETQYFGPGTRLLVL.